The rows below give T cell receptor beta chains drawn from one sample of a study of cytotoxic CD8 clonotypes in ibrutinib-treated CLL. The repertoire was sequenced with immunoSEQ multiplex PCR; TCRdb's copy has only in-frame clones and lacks some. The repertoire includes roughly 300,000 clones, approximately 79% of them detected once, and about 5% sits in the top ten. The sequenced sample was PBMCs, obtained at disease progression, from a patient treated with ibrutinib. All receptors derive from a human donor with chronic lymphocytic leukemia. Both conserved end residues are part of each CDR3. D genes are given only for firm matches. Size tells how often a clone was seen (once, few, many) or the class of an expanded clone, and some rows leave it out.

v_call: TRBV18; j_call: TRBJ1-6; clone_size: -; d_call: TRBD1; cdr3_nt: TGTGCCAGCTCACCACCGCGGTGGACAGGGGTATCACCCCTCCACTTT; cdr3_aa: CASSPPRWTGVSPLHF
v_call: TRBV5-1; j_call: TRBJ2-7; clone_size: -; d_call: -; cdr3_nt: TGCGCCAGCAGCTGGAGCAGTAGCGAGCAGTACTTC; cdr3_aa: CASSWSSSEQYF
v_call: TRBV7-9; j_call: TRBJ2-7; clone_size: -; d_call: TRBD2; cdr3_nt: TGTGCCAGCAGCCCAAGACTAGCGGGGGGCGAGCAGTACTTC; cdr3_aa: CASSPRLAGGEQYF
v_call: TRBV2; j_call: TRBJ1-5; clone_size: few; d_call: -; cdr3_nt: TGTGCCAGCAGTGCCCAGGGAAGCAATCAGCCCCAGCATTTT; cdr3_aa: CASSAQGSNQPQHF
v_call: TRBV6-5; j_call: TRBJ1-1; clone_size: -; d_call: -; cdr3_nt: TGTGCCAGTTCCAGGGGTATGAACACTGAAGCTTTCTTT; cdr3_aa: CASSRGMNTEAFF
v_call: TRBV5-1; j_call: TRBJ1-1; clone_size: -; d_call: TRBD1; cdr3_nt: TGCGCCAGCAGCTTGGCCCTAGGACAGGGAGACACTGAAGCTTTCTTT; cdr3_aa: CASSLALGQGDTEAFF
v_call: TRBV7-9; j_call: TRBJ2-7; clone_size: -; d_call: TRBD1; cdr3_nt: TGTGCCAGCACCCAACAAACCGGTGTAGGGGGCGGCTCCGAGCAGTACTTC; cdr3_aa: CASTQQTGVGGGSEQYF
v_call: TRBV10-3; j_call: TRBJ1-2; clone_size: -; d_call: -; cdr3_nt: TGTGCCATCAGTGAGCCGGCTGAGGGGGGTGGCTACACCTTC; cdr3_aa: CAISEPAEGGGYTF
v_call: TRBV5-1; j_call: TRBJ2-2; clone_size: -; d_call: -; cdr3_nt: TGCGCCAGCAGAAGGGATTCGAACACCGGGGAGCTGTTTTTT; cdr3_aa: CASRRDSNTGELFF
v_call: TRBV4-1; j_call: TRBJ1-1; clone_size: -; d_call: -; cdr3_nt: TGCGCCAGCAGCCAAGCGGACAGAACAATGAACACTGAAGCTTTCTTT; cdr3_aa: CASSQADRTMNTEAFF
v_call: TRBV28; j_call: TRBJ2-1; clone_size: -; d_call: TRBD2; cdr3_nt: TGTGCCAGCAGTCCCCCGGGACTAGCGGGATGGAATGAGCAGTTCTTC; cdr3_aa: CASSPPGLAGWNEQFF
v_call: TRBV5-1; j_call: TRBJ2-1; clone_size: once; d_call: TRBD2; cdr3_nt: TGCGCCAGCAGCCCCCTTGGCGGGAGGGTCTCCTACAATGAGCAGTTCTTC; cdr3_aa: CASSPLGGRVSYNEQFF
v_call: TRBV10-1; j_call: TRBJ2-1; clone_size: few; d_call: TRBD1; cdr3_nt: TGCGCCAGCAGTGAGCCCGGGACAGACATCAATGAGCAGTTCTTC; cdr3_aa: CASSEPGTDINEQFF
v_call: TRBV19; j_call: TRBJ2-7; clone_size: -; d_call: -; cdr3_nt: TGTGCCAGTAGTATAGGAGGGAAGCTGCTCTACGAGCAGTACTTC; cdr3_aa: CASSIGGKLLYEQYF
v_call: TRBV29-1; j_call: TRBJ2-1; clone_size: -; d_call: TRBD1; cdr3_nt: TGCAGCTCAAAGGACAGGGGTCTGAGCAATGAGCAGTTCTTC; cdr3_aa: CSSKDRGLSNEQFF
v_call: TRBV7-2; j_call: TRBJ2-7; clone_size: -; d_call: -; cdr3_nt: TGTGCCAGCAGCTTAGCGGGGGGATCCTACGAGCAGTACTTC; cdr3_aa: CASSLAGGSYEQYF
v_call: TRBV5-1; j_call: TRBJ2-7; clone_size: -; d_call: -; cdr3_nt: TGCGCCAGCAGCTCCCACAGTATCCTATACGAGCAGTACTTC; cdr3_aa: CASSSHSILYEQYF
v_call: TRBV11-2; j_call: TRBJ2-7; clone_size: -; d_call: TRBD1; cdr3_nt: TGTGCCAGCAGCTTAGGACGAGGGACAGGAAGCTCCTACGAGCAGTACTTC; cdr3_aa: CASSLGRGTGSSYEQYF
v_call: TRBV7-2; j_call: TRBJ2-7; clone_size: -; d_call: -; cdr3_nt: TGTGCCAGCAGCTTAGCGGGGCTATCCTACGAGCAGTACTTC; cdr3_aa: CASSLAGLSYEQYF
v_call: TRBV15; j_call: TRBJ1-2; clone_size: -; d_call: TRBD1; cdr3_nt: TGTGCCACCAGCAGACTAGGGACAGGTGATTATGGCTACACCTTC; cdr3_aa: CATSRLGTGDYGYTF
v_call: TRBV5-1; j_call: TRBJ2-5; clone_size: -; d_call: -; cdr3_nt: TGCGCCAGCAGCGACGGGAGCGGAACCCGGGCAGGGGAGACCCAGTACTTC; cdr3_aa: CASSDGSGTRAGETQYF
v_call: TRBV9; j_call: TRBJ2-2; clone_size: -; d_call: -; cdr3_nt: TGTGCCAGCAGCGTAGACGCAGGGCTTGGGGGGGAGCTGTTTTTT; cdr3_aa: CASSVDAGLGGELFF
v_call: TRBV9; j_call: TRBJ2-1; clone_size: -; d_call: TRBD2; cdr3_nt: TGTGCCAGCACGTTCGGACTAGAGTACAATGAGCAGTTCTTC; cdr3_aa: CASTFGLEYNEQFF
v_call: TRBV19; j_call: TRBJ2-5; clone_size: once; d_call: -; cdr3_nt: TGTGCCAGTAGTAAATATGGGGTTACCCAGTACTTC; cdr3_aa: CASSKYGVTQYF
v_call: TRBV9; j_call: TRBJ1-5; clone_size: -; d_call: -; cdr3_nt: TGTGCCAGCAGCGCTGGACACGACTTTCATCAGCCCCAGCATTTT; cdr3_aa: CASSAGHDFHQPQHF
v_call: TRBV9; j_call: TRBJ1-6; clone_size: few; d_call: TRBD1; cdr3_nt: TGTGCCAGCAGCGTAGGGACAGGGGTAGGTTCACCCCTCCACTTT; cdr3_aa: CASSVGTGVGSPLHF
v_call: TRBV29-1; j_call: TRBJ1-2; clone_size: -; d_call: -; cdr3_nt: TGCAGCGTCTGGGTTAGAGGCTACACCTTC; cdr3_aa: CSVWVRGYTF
v_call: TRBV29-1; j_call: TRBJ2-3; clone_size: -; d_call: -; cdr3_nt: TGCAGCGTTGAAGATGGTTCTAGGACGCAGTATTTT; cdr3_aa: CSVEDGSRTQYF
v_call: TRBV27; j_call: TRBJ1-5; clone_size: -; d_call: -; cdr3_nt: TGTGCCAGCAGGCCCGCCATAGGGAAGGAGAATCAGCCCCAGCATTTT; cdr3_aa: CASRPAIGKENQPQHF
v_call: TRBV9; j_call: TRBJ2-3; clone_size: -; d_call: -; cdr3_nt: TGTGCCAGCAGCGTGGGTTGGGGGGGCACAGATACGCAGTATTTT; cdr3_aa: CASSVGWGGTDTQYF
v_call: TRBV28; j_call: TRBJ2-7; clone_size: once; d_call: -; cdr3_nt: TGTGCCGTGTCGGGAAACTACGAGCAGTACTTC; cdr3_aa: CAVSGNYEQYF
v_call: TRBV7-2; j_call: TRBJ1-4; clone_size: once; d_call: -; cdr3_nt: TGTGCCAGCAGCTTAGCTGCCCCTGGGGGCAGGGAAAAACTGTTTTTT; cdr3_aa: CASSLAAPGGREKLFF
v_call: TRBV27; j_call: TRBJ2-7; clone_size: once; d_call: -; cdr3_nt: TGTGCCAGCACCTCGGTGGCAAACCGAAAAGAGCAGTACTTC; cdr3_aa: CASTSVANRKEQYF
v_call: TRBV5-1; j_call: TRBJ2-7; clone_size: -; d_call: -; cdr3_nt: TGCGCCAGCAGCTTGGAGGACGAGCAGTACTTC; cdr3_aa: CASSLEDEQYF
v_call: TRBV6-1; j_call: TRBJ2-3; clone_size: few; d_call: -; cdr3_nt: TGTGCCACGAAGGGCCGGTACACAGATACGCAGTATTTT; cdr3_aa: CATKGRYTDTQYF
v_call: TRBV7-9; j_call: TRBJ2-4; clone_size: -; d_call: TRBD1; cdr3_nt: TGTGCCAGCAGCTTAGTCCTACAGGGGGCCCTAGCCAAAAACATTCAGTACTTC; cdr3_aa: CASSLVLQGALAKNIQYF
v_call: TRBV27; j_call: TRBJ2-2; clone_size: once; d_call: -; cdr3_nt: TGTGCCAGCATGCTCTCACCGAACACCGGGGAGCTGTTTTTT; cdr3_aa: CASMLSPNTGELFF
v_call: TRBV5-4; j_call: TRBJ2-5; clone_size: -; d_call: -; cdr3_nt: TGTGCCAGCAGCTTGAACCCGACCCCCGTGAGGGAGACCCAGTACTTC; cdr3_aa: CASSLNPTPVRETQYF
v_call: TRBV4-3; j_call: TRBJ1-5; clone_size: -; d_call: -; cdr3_nt: TGCGCCAGCAGCCAAGATAGGGTTGGGGGTCGGCAGCCCCAGCATTTT; cdr3_aa: CASSQDRVGGRQPQHF
v_call: TRBV5-1; j_call: TRBJ2-7; clone_size: -; d_call: -; cdr3_nt: TGCGCCAGCAGTCCCAAGGGGGGCCTTGTAACCTACGAGCAGTACTTC; cdr3_aa: CASSPKGGLVTYEQYF
v_call: TRBV14; j_call: TRBJ2-7; clone_size: -; d_call: -; cdr3_nt: TGTGCCAGCAGCCAAGACCCCAGGGGCTACGAGCAGTACTTC; cdr3_aa: CASSQDPRGYEQYF
v_call: TRBV11-2; j_call: TRBJ2-5; clone_size: once; d_call: TRBD2; cdr3_nt: TGTGCCAGCAGTGGGGGACTAGCGGGAGGACAAGAGACCCAGTACTTC; cdr3_aa: CASSGGLAGGQETQYF
v_call: TRBV4-1; j_call: TRBJ2-1; clone_size: -; d_call: TRBD2; cdr3_nt: TGCGCCAGCAGCCCAGCGGCGGGAAGCGGGAGGGCAAATGAGCAGTTCTTC; cdr3_aa: CASSPAAGSGRANEQFF
v_call: TRBV18; j_call: TRBJ2-2; clone_size: -; d_call: -; cdr3_nt: TGTGCCAGCTCACCCGGGACGTCGAACACCGGGGAGCTGTTTTTT; cdr3_aa: CASSPGTSNTGELFF
v_call: TRBV18; j_call: TRBJ2-5; clone_size: -; d_call: -; cdr3_nt: TGTGCCAGCTCACCAGAAAAAGGAGTGTACCAAGAGACCCAGTACTTC; cdr3_aa: CASSPEKGVYQETQYF
v_call: TRBV29-1; j_call: TRBJ2-7; clone_size: once; d_call: -; cdr3_nt: TGCAGCGTTGGAGGGGGGGACAGACTATCCTACGAGCAGTACTTC; cdr3_aa: CSVGGGDRLSYEQYF